This T cell receptor (beta chain) is drawn from a study of T cell responses to AZD1222 COVID-19 vaccine. Study outcomes and limitations: Close to half of spike-specific TCRs reportedly recognize unmutated variant regions. White British people made up most donors, females outnumbered males, and clonal diversity was possibly underestimated. The study identified only six AZD1222 recipients as seropositive at baseline.

The repertoire was sequenced with immunoSEQ multiplex PCR; TCRdb's copy has only in-frame clones and lacks some. The sample lists approximately 200,000 clones, around 88% seen once, with approximately 8% in the top ten. This CDR3 is built from 18 residues. Germline V gives CDR1 SGHTA, CDR2 FQGNSA. V lost 5 bases to trimming and J lost 0 bases, with 19 bases between them. As concerns this clone: The antigen is not known.

The clonotype originates from an adult in good health. This chain connects TRBV7-2 to TRBJ2-2; D call uncertain. Sequenced here: peripheral blood, sampled on day 0 of AZD1222 vaccination. The chain's CDR3 is CASSTRATALANTGELFF. The CDR3 DNA is TGTGCCAGCAGCACAAGGGCCACTGCCCTCGCGAACACCGGGGAGCTGTTTTTT.